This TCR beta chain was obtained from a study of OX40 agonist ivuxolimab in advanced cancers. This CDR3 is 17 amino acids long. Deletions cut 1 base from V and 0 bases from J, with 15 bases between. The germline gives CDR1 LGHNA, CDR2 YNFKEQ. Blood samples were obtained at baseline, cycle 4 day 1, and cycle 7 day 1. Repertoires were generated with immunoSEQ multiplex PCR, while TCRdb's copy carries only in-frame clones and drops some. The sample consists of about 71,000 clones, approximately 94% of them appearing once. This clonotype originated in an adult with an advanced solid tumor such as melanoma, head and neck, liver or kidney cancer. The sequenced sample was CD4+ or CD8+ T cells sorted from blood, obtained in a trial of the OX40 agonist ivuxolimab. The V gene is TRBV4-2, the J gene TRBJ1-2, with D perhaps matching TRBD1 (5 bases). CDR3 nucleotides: TGTGCCAGCAGCCAAGCGGCGGGGGGTGAAACTAACTATGGCTACACCTTC. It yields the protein CASSQAAGGETNYGYTF.